Each of the 5 T cell receptor beta chains below was sequenced from the same sample in a study of T cell changes during pregnancy in multiple sclerosis. Using immunoSEQ multiplex PCR, the repertoire was profiled, and TCRdb retains in-frame clones only, with some absent. The table lists about 40,000 clones, over 75% of them singletons. The source was CD8+ T cells from peripheral blood mononuclear cells, collected in the first trimester of pregnancy. Source of these receptors: a female donor with multiple sclerosis, enrolled in a pregnancy study.

J is TRBJ2-1 and V is TRBV9, with a tentative D call TRBD2 (5 bases). This CDR3 is 13 amino acids long. Germline V lookup: CDR1 SGDLS, CDR2 YYNGEE. Trimming removed 4 bases at V and 7 bases at J, with 12 bases between. This chain's CDR3 is CASSPPWRNEQFF. In DNA form, the CDR3 reads TGTGCCAGCAGCCCCCCGTGGAGGAATGAGCAGTTCTTC. Combining the CDR3 with reference TRBV9 and TRBJ2-1 gives the whole variable domain DSGVTQTPKHLITATGQRVTLRCSPRSGDLSVYWYQQSLDQGLQFLIQYYNGEERAKGNILERFSAQQFPDLHSELNLSSLELGDSALYFCASSPPWRNEQFFGPGTRLTVL.

The V gene is TRBV6-4, the J gene TRBJ2-3; 7 nucleotides agree with TRBD2. The length of the CDR3 is 15 residues. The trim removed 5 bases at V and 3 bases at J, leaving 8 bases unmatched. Per the germline V gene, CDR1 is MRHNA and CDR2 is SNTAGT. CDR3 loop: CASSLRGGGTDTQYF. CDR3 DNA: TGTGCCAGCAGTTTACGCGGGGGTGGTACAGATACGCAGTATTTT.

The V and J genes are TRBV2 and TRBJ1-5; D gene ambiguous. V dropped 2 bases and J dropped 1 base, with 12 bases sitting between them. CDR3 length: 16 amino acids. Germline assignment: CDR1 SNHLY and CDR2 FYNNEI. The CDR3 DNA reads as TGTGCCAGCAGTGAAAAACAGTACTGGAGCAATCAGCCCCAGCATTTT. Its translation: CASSEKQYWSNQPQHF.

The V call is TRBV6-5, the J call TRBJ2-5, with 9 bases matching TRBD2. The V segment lost 2 bases and the J segment 1 base; nucleotides outside the gene matches: 5. The CDR3 spans 16 residues. The germline CDR1 and CDR2 sequences are MNHEY and SVGAGI. CDR3 protein: CASSYLASGTQETQYF. CDR3 DNA sequence: TGTGCCAGCAGTTACCTGGCTAGCGGGACCCAAGAGACCCAGTACTTC.

This rearrangement joins TRBV7-8 to TRBJ2-7; 7 bases match TRBD2. The junction had 11 bases not matched to a gene; V was cut back by 8 bases and J by 7 bases. Germline V gene sequence: CDR1 SGHVS, CDR2 FQNEAQ. The CDR3 covers 13 residues. The CDR3 nucleotides read TGTGCCAGCCATCGGGGGGTTACGCGGGAGCAGTACTTC. Its translation is CASHRGVTREQYF.